This T cell receptor (beta chain) is from a study of blood T cell repertoires in COVID-19. TCRdb's table, derived via immunoSEQ multiplex PCR, lists solely in-frame clones and lacks some. The sample includes around 110,000 clones, 70% to 85% of them seen just once. The CDR3 has 15 amino acids. In germline, CDR1 is MDHEN, CDR2 SYDVKM. Unmatched junction bases numbered 10, after V lost 6 bases and J lost 2 bases. The TCR was taken from a man in his 70s with active or convalescent COVID-19. Sequencing was performed on peripheral blood. V usage is TRBV28 and J usage is TRBJ2-7; TRBD1 agrees at 7 bases. CDR3 in amino acids: CASRIGGDRAYEQYF. CDR3 nucleotide sequence: TGTGCCAGCAGAATTGGTGGAGACAGGGCCTACGAGCAGTACTTC.